What follows are 10 T cell receptor beta chains derived from one specimen sequenced in a study of vaccination and CD4 T cells after COVID-19. The antigens of these receptors remain unknown. Oncomine TCR Beta short-read sequencing was applied to DNA from cultured CD4+ T cells. Using its own MiXCR run on the PCR reads, TCRdb lists one record per CDR3 protein. The data contain approximately 16,000 distinct CDR3 sequences, approximately 62% of them singletons. The treatment denotes: roughly 11-day PBMC culture with coronavirus spike peptide pools or control peptides (ViraFEST assay). Sequences were obtained from CD4+ T cells from blood, cultured in vitro. These receptors all come from a human donor who had recovered from COVID-19.

This clonotype was seen a few times. This chain uses TRBV15 with TRBJ1-3, with D tentatively TRBD1 (5 bases). V was shortened by 0 bases and J by 4 bases, with 10 bases between the two germline ends. This CDR3 has 15 amino acids. From germline, CDR1 is LNHNV and CDR2 YYDKDF (reference sequence). In nucleotides, the CDR3 is TGTGCCACCAGCAGAGATCCGGGGGTCGGAAACACCATATATTTT. The encoded protein is CATSRDPGVGNTIYF.

The chain combines TRBV15 with TRBJ2-2; TRBD1 agrees at 8 bases. This CDR3 has 15 amino acids. The J segment lost 4 bases and the V segment lost 9 bases, leaving 10 bases of the junction unmatched. Germline V gene data show CDR1 as LNHNV and CDR2 as YYDKDF (reference sequence). CDR3 residues: CATEMDREITGELFF. The CDR3 nucleotides read TGTGCCACTGAAATGGACAGGGAAATCACCGGGGAGCTGTTTTTT.

The chain is built from TRBV6-5 and TRBJ2-5; 7 positions agree with TRBD1. This CDR3 comprises 17 residues. CDR1 MNHEY and CDR2 SVGAGI come from the germline V gene. The V gene end was trimmed by 4 bases and the J gene end by 1 base; junction bases not matched to a gene: 12. DNA for the CDR3: TGTGCCAGCAGTTGGGGCGGACTCCAGGGGGTCCAAGAGACCCAGTACTTC. Protein sequence: CASSWGGLQGVQETQYF.

The rearrangement links TRBV6-1 to TRBJ1-1; weak D call: TRBD1 (6 bases). Germline-derived CDR1 and CDR2 are MNHNS and SASEGT. Trimming pared 8 bases from V and 3 bases from J, leaving 10 bases between. The CDR3 covers 12 residues. CDR3 protein: CASGQIYTEAFF. The DNA of the CDR3 is TGTGCCAGCGGACAGATTTACACTGAAGCTTTCTTT.

The chain carries TRBV2 and TRBJ2-2; 8 nucleotides align to TRBD1. The ends lost 4 bases at V and 5 bases at J; junction bases unmatched: 0. The CDR3 is 13 residues long. CDR1 and CDR2 (germline): SNHLY, FYNNEI. This CDR3 is CASSGQGTGELFF. The CDR3 nucleotides are TGTGCCAGCAGTGGACAGGGGACCGGGGAGCTGTTTTTT.

The rearrangement joins TRBV27 to TRBJ2-1; 8 nucleotides match TRBD2. J was trimmed by 6 bases and V by 4 bases; bases with no gene match: 8. CDR3 length: 15 amino acids. Germline CDR1 and CDR2: MNHEY and SMNVEV (reference sequence). The CDR3 region is CASSSGLVSLNEQFF. In DNA, the CDR3 is TGTGCCAGCAGTTCGGGACTAGTATCCCTCAATGAGCAGTTCTTC.

This chain's CDR3 is CASSAGRVETQYF. The CDR3 DNA reads as TGTGCCAGCAGTGCAGGCAGGGTGGAGACCCAGTACTTC. The chain carries TRBV6-1 and TRBJ2-5, with D possibly being TRBD1 (5 bases). V was cut by 4 bases and J by 5 bases, with 11 bases left in between. The CDR3 consists of 13 residues. Germline assignment: CDR1 MNHNS and CDR2 SASEGT.

The CDR3 loop reads CASSSSLIDRAVDTQYF. CDR3 nucleotide sequence: TGCGCCAGCAGCAGCTCGTTGATTGACAGAGCGGTCGATACGCAGTATTTT. This chain connects TRBV5-1 to TRBJ2-3; the D gene could be TRBD1 or TRBD2 (5 bases each). CDR3 length equals 17 residues. Germline CDR1 reads SGHRS; CDR2 reads YFSETQ. V was clipped by 4 bases and J by 6 bases, with 24 bases between them.

The rearrangement uses TRBV24-1 and TRBJ2-1; TRBD1 might be the D (5 bases). This CDR3 is 13 amino acids long. The V and J ends lost 1 base and 11 bases respectively, with 11 bases between them. Germline-derived CDR1 and CDR2 are KGHDR and SFDVKD. The CDR3 DNA follows: TGTGCCACCAGTGATTTCCTCGGACAAAAGCAGTTCTTC. It translates to CATSDFLGQKQFF.

The rearrangement joins TRBV6-1 to TRBJ2-3; the D is unclear. This CDR3 spans 15 amino acids. V shed 4 bases and J shed 7 bases, with 18 bases lying between them. Germline V gene lookup returns CDR1 MNHNS and CDR2 SASEGT. The CDR3 region has the DNA TGTGCCAGCAGTGTTCGGAACAACGATCCACATACGCAGTATTTT. Its translation is CASSVRNNDPHTQYF.